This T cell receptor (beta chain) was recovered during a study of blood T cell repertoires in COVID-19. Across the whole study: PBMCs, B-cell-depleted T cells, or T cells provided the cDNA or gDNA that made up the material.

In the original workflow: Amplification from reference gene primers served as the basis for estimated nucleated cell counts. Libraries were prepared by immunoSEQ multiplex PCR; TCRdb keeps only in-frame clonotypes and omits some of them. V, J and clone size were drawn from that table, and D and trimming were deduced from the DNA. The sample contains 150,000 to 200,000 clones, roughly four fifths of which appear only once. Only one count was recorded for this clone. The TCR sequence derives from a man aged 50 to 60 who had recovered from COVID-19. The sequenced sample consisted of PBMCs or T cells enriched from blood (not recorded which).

This CDR3 reads CASSLGGGPGELFF. Written as DNA, the CDR3 is TGTGCCAGCAGCCTTGGAGGGGGCCCCGGGGAGCTGTTTTTT. This chain links TRBV3-1 (or the pseudogene TRBV3-2) with TRBJ2-2; possible D gene TRBD1, 7 bases. Per germline, CDR1 LGHDT and CDR2 YNNKEL (reference sequence). The CDR3 has 14 amino acids. With 4 bases removed from V and 6 bases from J, the gap between germline ends came to 12 bases.